This T cell receptor (beta chain) was sequenced in a study of blood T cells in healthy people across ages. The study recruited healthy Caucasian donors from Russia who were aged about 6 to 90. The use of a sample-barcoded 5' primer and a J-beta primer mix characterized a second PCR of about 7 to 12 cycles. TCRdb re-called the 5' RACE reads through MiXCR, storing one row per CDR3 protein. The sample lists more than 900,000 distinct CDR3 sequences, less than 25% occurring once. V lost 6 bases, J lost 4 bases, and 14 bases lay in between. CDR1 and CDR2 (germline): MDHEN, SYDVKM. CDR3 length: 14 residues. The sample also formed part of further work on T cells of mothers and their children.

The clonotype was recovered from a girl aged 2 to 10 in good health. The sequenced sample was blood. The rearrangement joins TRBV28 to TRBJ2-3, with D possibly matching TRBD2 (5 bases). In nucleotides, the CDR3 is TGTGCCAGCAGCTCTTCGGACTTCGCAGATACGCAGTATTTT. It encodes CASSSSDFADTQYF. Variable domain in full (rest from reference TRBV28 and TRBJ2-3): DVKVTQSSRYLVKRTGEKVFLECVQDMDHENMFWYRQDPGLGLRLIYFSYDVKMKEKGDIPEGYSVSREKKERFSLILESASTNQTSMYLCASSSSDFADTQYFGPGTRLTVL.